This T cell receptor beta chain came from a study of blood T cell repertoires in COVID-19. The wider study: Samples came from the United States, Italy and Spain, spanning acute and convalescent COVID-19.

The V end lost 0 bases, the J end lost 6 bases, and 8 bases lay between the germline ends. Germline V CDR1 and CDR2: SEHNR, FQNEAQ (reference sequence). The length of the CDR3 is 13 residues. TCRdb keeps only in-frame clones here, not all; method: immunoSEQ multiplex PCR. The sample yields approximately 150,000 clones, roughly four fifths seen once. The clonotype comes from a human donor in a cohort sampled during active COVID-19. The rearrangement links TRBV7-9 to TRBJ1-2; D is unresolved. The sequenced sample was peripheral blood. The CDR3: CASSLAAGNGYTF. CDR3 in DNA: TGTGCCAGCAGCTTAGCGGCGGGTAATGGCTACACCTTC. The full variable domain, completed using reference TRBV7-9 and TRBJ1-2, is DTGVSQNPRHKITKRGQNVTFRCDPISEHNRLYWYRQTLGQGPEFLTYFQNEAQLEKSRLLSDRFSAERPKGSFSTLEIQRTEQGDSAMYLCASSLAAGNGYTFGSGTRLTVV.